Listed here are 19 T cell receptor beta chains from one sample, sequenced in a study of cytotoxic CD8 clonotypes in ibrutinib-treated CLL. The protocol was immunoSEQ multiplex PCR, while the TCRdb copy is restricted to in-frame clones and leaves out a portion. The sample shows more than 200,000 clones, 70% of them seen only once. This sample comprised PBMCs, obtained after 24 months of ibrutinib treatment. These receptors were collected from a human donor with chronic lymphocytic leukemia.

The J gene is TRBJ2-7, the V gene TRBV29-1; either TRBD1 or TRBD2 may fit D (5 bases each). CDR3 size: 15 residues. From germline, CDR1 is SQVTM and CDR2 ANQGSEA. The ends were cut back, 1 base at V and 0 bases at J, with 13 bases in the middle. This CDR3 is CSVEGGGHSSYEQYF. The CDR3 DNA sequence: TGCAGCGTTGAAGGGGGCGGGCATAGCTCCTACGAGCAGTACTTC.

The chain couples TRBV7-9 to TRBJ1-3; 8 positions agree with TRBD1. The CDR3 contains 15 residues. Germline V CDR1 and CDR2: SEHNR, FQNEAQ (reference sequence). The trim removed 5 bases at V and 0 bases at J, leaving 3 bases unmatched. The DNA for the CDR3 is TGTGCCAGCAGCATCGGACAGGGCTCTGGAAACACCATATATTTT. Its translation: CASSIGQGSGNTIYF.

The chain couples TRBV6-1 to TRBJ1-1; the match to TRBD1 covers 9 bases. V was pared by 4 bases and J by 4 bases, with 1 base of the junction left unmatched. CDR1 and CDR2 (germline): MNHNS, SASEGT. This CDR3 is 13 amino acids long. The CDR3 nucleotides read TGTGCCAGCAGTGCGACAGGGGGCACTGAAGCTTTCTTT. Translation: CASSATGGTEAFF.

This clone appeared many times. As DNA, the CDR3 is TGTGCCAGCAGCCGCTCAGGGGGAAACACCATATATTTT. Protein: CASSRSGGNTIYF. The chain couples TRBV13 to TRBJ1-3, with a weak D call TRBD1 (5 bases). Germline V lookup: CDR1 PRHDT, CDR2 FYEKMQ (reference sequence). CDR3 length equals 13 residues. V shed 5 bases and J shed 4 bases, with 9 bases lying between them.

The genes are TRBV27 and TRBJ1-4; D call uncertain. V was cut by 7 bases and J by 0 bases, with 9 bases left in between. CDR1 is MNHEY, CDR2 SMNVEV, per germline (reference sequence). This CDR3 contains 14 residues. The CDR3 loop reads CASKSSATNEKLFF. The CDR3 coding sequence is TGTGCCAGCAAGAGCTCGGCAACTAATGAAAAACTGTTTTTT.

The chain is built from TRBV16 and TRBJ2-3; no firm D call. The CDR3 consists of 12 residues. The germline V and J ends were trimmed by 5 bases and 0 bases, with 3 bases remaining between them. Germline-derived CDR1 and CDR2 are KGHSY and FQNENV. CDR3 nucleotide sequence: TGTGCCAGCAGCTTTAGCACAGATACGCAGTATTTT. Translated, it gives CASSFSTDTQYF.

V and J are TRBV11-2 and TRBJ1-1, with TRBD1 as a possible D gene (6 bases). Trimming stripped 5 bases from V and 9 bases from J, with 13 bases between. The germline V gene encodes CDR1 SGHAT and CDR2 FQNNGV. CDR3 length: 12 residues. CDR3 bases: TGTGCCAGCAGCCGCACGACAGGACAAGCTTTCTTT. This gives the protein CASSRTTGQAFF. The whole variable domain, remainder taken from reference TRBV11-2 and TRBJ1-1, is EAGVAQSPRYKIIEKRQSVAFWCNPISGHATLYWYQQILGQGPKLLIQFQNNGVVDDSQLPKDRFSAERLKGVDSTLKIQPAKLEDSAVYLCASSRTTGQAFFGQGTRLTVV.

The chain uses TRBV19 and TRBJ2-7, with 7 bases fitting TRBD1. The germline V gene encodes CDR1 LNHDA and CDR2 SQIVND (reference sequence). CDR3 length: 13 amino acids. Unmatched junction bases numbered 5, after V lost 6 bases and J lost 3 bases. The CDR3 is CASSRQGHYEQYF. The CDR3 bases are TGTGCCAGTAGCCGACAGGGCCACTACGAGCAGTACTTC.

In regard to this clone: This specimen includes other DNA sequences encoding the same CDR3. In nucleotides, the CDR3 is TGTGCCAGCAGTTTGCGGGGACGAGGCTACACCTTC. Protein sequence: CASSLRGRGYTF. This rearrangement joins TRBV28 to TRBJ1-2; maybe TRBD1 (5 bases). The germline V gene encodes CDR1 MDHEN and CDR2 SYDVKM. This CDR3 comprises 12 residues. V lost 3 bases, J lost 8 bases, and 10 bases lay in between.

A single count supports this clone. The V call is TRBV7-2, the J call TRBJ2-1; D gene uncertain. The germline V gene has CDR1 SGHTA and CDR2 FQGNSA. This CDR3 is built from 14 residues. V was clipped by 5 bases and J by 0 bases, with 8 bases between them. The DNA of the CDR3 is TGTGCCAGCAGCGTCGAGAGCTCCTACAATGAGCAGTTCTTC. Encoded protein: CASSVESSYNEQFF.

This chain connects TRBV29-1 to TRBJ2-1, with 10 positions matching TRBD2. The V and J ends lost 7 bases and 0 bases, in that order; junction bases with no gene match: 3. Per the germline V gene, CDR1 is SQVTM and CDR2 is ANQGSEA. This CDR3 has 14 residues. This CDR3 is CSGASGSSYNEQFF. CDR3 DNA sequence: TGCAGCGGTGCTAGCGGGAGCTCCTACAATGAGCAGTTCTTC.

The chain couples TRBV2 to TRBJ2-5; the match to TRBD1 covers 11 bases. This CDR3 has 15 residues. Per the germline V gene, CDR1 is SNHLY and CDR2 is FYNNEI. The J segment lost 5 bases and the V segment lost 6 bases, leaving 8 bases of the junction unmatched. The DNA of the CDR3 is TGTGCCAGCAGGGCCGGACAGGGGGCTCGTGAGACCCAGTACTTC. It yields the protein CASRAGQGARETQYF.

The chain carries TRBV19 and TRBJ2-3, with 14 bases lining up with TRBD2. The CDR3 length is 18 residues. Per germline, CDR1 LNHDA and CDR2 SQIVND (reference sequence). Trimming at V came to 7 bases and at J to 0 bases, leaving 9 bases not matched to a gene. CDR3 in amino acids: CASNSEGLAGASTDTQYF. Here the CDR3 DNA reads TGTGCCAGTAACTCCGAGGGACTAGCGGGGGCTAGCACAGATACGCAGTATTTT.

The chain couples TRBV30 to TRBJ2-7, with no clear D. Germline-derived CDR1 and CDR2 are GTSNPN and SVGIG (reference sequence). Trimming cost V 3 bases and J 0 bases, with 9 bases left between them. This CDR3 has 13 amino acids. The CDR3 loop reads CAWSMGRSYEQYF. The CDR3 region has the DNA TGTGCCTGGAGCATGGGCCGCTCCTACGAGCAGTACTTC.

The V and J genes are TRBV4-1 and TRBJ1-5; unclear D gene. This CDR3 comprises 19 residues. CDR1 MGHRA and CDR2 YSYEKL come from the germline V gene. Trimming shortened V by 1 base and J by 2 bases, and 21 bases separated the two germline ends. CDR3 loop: CASSQGLVLRELGNQPQHF. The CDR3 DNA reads TGCGCCAGCAGCCAAGGTTTGGTCTTGCGGGAGTTGGGCAATCAGCCCCAGCATTTT.

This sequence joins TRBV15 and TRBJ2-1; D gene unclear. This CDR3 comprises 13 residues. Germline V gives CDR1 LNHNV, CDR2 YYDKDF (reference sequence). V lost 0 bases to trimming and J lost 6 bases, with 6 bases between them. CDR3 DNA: TGTGCCACCAGCAGAGAACGAGGCAATGAGCAGTTCTTC. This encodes CATSRERGNEQFF.

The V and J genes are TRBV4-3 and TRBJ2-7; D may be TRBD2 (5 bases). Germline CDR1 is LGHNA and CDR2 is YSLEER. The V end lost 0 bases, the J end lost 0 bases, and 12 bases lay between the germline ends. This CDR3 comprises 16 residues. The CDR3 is CASSQDRGNPSYEQYF. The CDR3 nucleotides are TGCGCCAGCAGCCAAGATCGGGGAAATCCCTCCTACGAGCAGTACTTC.

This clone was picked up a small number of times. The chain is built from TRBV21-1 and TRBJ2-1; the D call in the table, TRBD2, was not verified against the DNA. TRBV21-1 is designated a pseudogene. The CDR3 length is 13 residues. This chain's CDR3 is CASSKDLYNEQFF. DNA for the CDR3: TGTGCCAGCAGCAAAGACTTGTACAATGAGCAGTTCTTC.

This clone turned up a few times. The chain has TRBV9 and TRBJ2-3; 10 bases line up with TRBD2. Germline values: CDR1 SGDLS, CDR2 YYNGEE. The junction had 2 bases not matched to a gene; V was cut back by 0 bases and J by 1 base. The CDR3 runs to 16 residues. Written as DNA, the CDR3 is TGTGCCAGCAGCGTAGCGCTAGCGGGGGGCACAGATACGCAGTATTTT. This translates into CASSVALAGGTDTQYF.